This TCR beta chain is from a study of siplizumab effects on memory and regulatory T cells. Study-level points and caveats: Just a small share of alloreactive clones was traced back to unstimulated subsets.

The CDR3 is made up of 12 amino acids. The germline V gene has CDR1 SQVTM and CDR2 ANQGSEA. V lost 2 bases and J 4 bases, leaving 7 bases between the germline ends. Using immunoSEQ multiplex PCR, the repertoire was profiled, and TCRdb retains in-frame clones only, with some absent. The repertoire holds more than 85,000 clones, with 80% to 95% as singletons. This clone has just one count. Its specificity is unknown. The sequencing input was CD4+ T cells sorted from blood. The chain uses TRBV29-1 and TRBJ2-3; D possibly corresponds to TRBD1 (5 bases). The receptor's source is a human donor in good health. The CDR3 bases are TGCAGCGTTGAACAGGGCCCAGATACGCAGTATTTT. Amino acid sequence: CSVEQGPDTQYF.